This is a list of T cell receptor beta chains from one sample in a study of cytomegalovirus exposure and HLA in healthy donors. The repertoire was sequenced with immunoSEQ multiplex PCR; TCRdb's copy has only in-frame clones and lacks some. The data hold around 120,000 clones, with roughly 86% observed a single time. Sequenced material: PBMCs. These TCRs come from a man aged 18-30 years in good health and CMV-seronegative. Both conserved end residues are part of each CDR3. Fields, in order: V gene, D gene, clone size, J gene, CDR3 protein, CDR3 DNA. D genes are given only for firm matches. The size field is filled for only some rows; it gives once, few, many or a size class.

>TRBV6-1|TRBD1|-|TRBJ2-3
CASITRQGATKRQYF
TGTGCCAGCATCACACGACAGGGGGCTACCAAAAGGCAGTATTTT
>TRBV5-1|-|-|TRBJ2-2
CASSPPTRDSTGELFF
TGCGCCAGCAGCCCGCCCACCAGAGACAGCACCGGGGAGCTGTTTTTT
>TRBV15|-|-|TRBJ1-2
CATSRIGRYYTF
TGTGCCACCAGCAGAATCGGCAGGTACTACACCTTC
>TRBV15|-|-|TRBJ1-4
CATSTAGPPNEKLFF
TGTGCCACCAGCACCGCAGGGCCTCCTAATGAAAAACTGTTTTTT
>TRBV19|-|-|TRBJ1-5
CASSILENQPQHF
TGTGCCAGTAGTATTTTGGAGAATCAGCCCCAGCATTTT
>TRBV4-1|TRBD1|-|TRBJ2-7
CASSQEAGGPYEQYF
TGCGCCAGCAGCCAAGAGGCAGGGGGCCCCTACGAGCAGTACTTC
>TRBV5-1|TRBD1|-|TRBJ1-6
CASSGQGRPGSSPLHF
TGCGCCAGCAGCGGACAGGGACGGCCCGGGAGCTCACCCCTCCACTTT
>TRBV2|-|-|TRBJ2-3
CASSDQGISTDTQYF
TGTGCCAGCAGTGATCAGGGGATTAGCACAGATACGCAGTATTTT
>TRBV5-8|-|-|TRBJ2-7
CASSLLTGPYEQYF
TGTGCCAGCAGCTTGCTCACAGGCCCCTACGAGCAGTACTTC
>TRBV5-4|-|-|TRBJ2-5
CASSLAGPVETQYF
TGTGCCAGCAGCTTGGCCGGTCCGGTGGAGACCCAGTACTTC
>TRBV19|TRBD1|-|TRBJ1-5
CASSTGTGSDTYSNQPQHF
TGTGCCAGTAGTACCGGGACAGGGAGCGATACTTATAGCAATCAGCCCCAGCATTTT
>TRBV6-5|TRBD1|once|TRBJ1-1
CASRPNRGEAFF
TGTGCCAGCAGACCGAACAGGGGTGAAGCTTTCTTT
>TRBV5-4|-|-|TRBJ1-3
CASSLDSSGNTIYF
TGTGCCAGCAGCTTGGACAGCTCTGGAAACACCATATATTTT
>TRBV13|TRBD2|few|TRBJ2-5
CASSSTTSGRKGETQYF
TGTGCCAGCAGCTCGACGACTAGCGGGAGGAAAGGAGAGACCCAGTACTTC
>TRBV9|-|few|TRBJ2-7
CASSGDRFENEQYF
TGTGCCAGCAGCGGAGACAGGTTCGAGAACGAGCAGTACTTC
>TRBV19|TRBD2|-|TRBJ2-7
CASSISGGTYEQYF
TGTGCCAGTAGTATCAGCGGGGGGACCTACGAGCAGTACTTC
>TRBV6-6|-|-|TRBJ1-5
CASSYPQGRDQPQHF
TGTGCCAGCAGTTACCCCCAGGGTAGGGATCAGCCCCAGCATTTT
>TRBV5-6|TRBD2|-|TRBJ2-3
CASSFFLLGGGTSTDTQYF
TGTGCCAGCAGCTTCTTCCTACTAGGCGGGGGTACTAGCACAGATACGCAGTATTTT
>TRBV5-4|-|-|TRBJ2-7
CASSLAGGEQYF
TGTGCCAGCAGCTTGGCCGGGGGAGAGCAGTACTTC
>TRBV5-1|TRBD1|-|TRBJ1-2
CASSPQGGTGTYGYTF
TGCGCCAGCAGCCCCCAGGGAGGGACAGGGACCTATGGCTACACCTTC
>TRBV27|TRBD1|few|TRBJ1-5
CASSHGTGPEPQHF
TGTGCCAGCAGTCACGGGACAGGGCCTGAGCCCCAGCATTTT
>TRBV5-8|TRBD1|-|TRBJ1-2
CASSPMGDRGYGYTF
TGTGCCAGCAGCCCGATGGGGGACAGGGGGTATGGCTACACCTTC
>TRBV13|TRBD2|once|TRBJ2-3
CASSSLRRGGVEVGTDTQYF
TGTGCCAGCAGCTCGCTAAGGCGGGGGGGGGTAGAGGTGGGGACAGATACGCAGTATTTT
>TRBV5-1|-|-|TRBJ2-1
CASSLAEGVPSYNEQFF
TGCGCCAGCAGCTTGGCCGAAGGGGTTCCTTCCTACAATGAGCAGTTCTTC
>TRBV10-3|-|-|TRBJ1-2
CAISQEGGGYTF
TGTGCCATCAGCCAAGAGGGGGGGGGCTACACCTTC
>TRBV2|TRBD1|-|TRBJ2-7
CASSPGTGVREQYF
TGTGCCAGCAGCCCCGGGACAGGGGTGCGCGAGCAGTACTTC
>TRBV10-3|-|-|TRBJ2-7
CAIMRAGTYEQYF
TGTGCCATCATGCGGGCGGGAACCTACGAGCAGTACTTC
>TRBV12-5|TRBD1|-|TRBJ2-7
CASGTGTGHSEQYF
TGTGCTAGTGGAACCGGGACAGGGCACTCCGAGCAGTACTTC
>TRBV7-6|-|-|TRBJ1-1
CASSLAGAREMNTEAFF
TGTGCCAGCAGCTTGGCAGGGGCGAGAGAAATGAACACTGAAGCTTTCTTT
>TRBV7-9|TRBD2|-|TRBJ2-7
CASSTGGLGDYEQYF
TGTGCCAGCAGCACGGGGGGACTCGGAGACTACGAGCAGTACTTC
>TRBV19|-|-|TRBJ2-1
CASSITGYNEQFF
TGTGCCAGTAGTATAACGGGTTACAATGAGCAGTTCTTC
>TRBV6-1|-|-|TRBJ2-2
CASSEAGAGELFF
TGTGCCAGCAGTGAGGCAGGGGCCGGGGAGCTGTTTTTT
>TRBV6-1|TRBD1|-|TRBJ1-5
CASSDKGTGANQPQHF
TGTGCCAGCAGTGATAAGGGGACAGGGGCGAATCAGCCCCAGCATTTT
>TRBV5-6|TRBD1|-|TRBJ1-5
CASSTGQGYQPQHF
TGTGCCAGCAGCACGGGACAGGGGTATCAGCCCCAGCATTTT
>TRBV6-5|TRBD1|-|TRBJ2-7
CASSIDRGNYEQYF
TGTGCCAGCAGTATCGACAGGGGGAACTACGAGCAGTACTTC
>TRBV5-6|TRBD1|once|TRBJ1-2
CASSTFPGQGMSGYTF
TGTGCCAGCAGCACCTTCCCGGGACAGGGGATGAGTGGCTACACCTTC
>TRBV29-1|-|-|TRBJ1-4
CSVQPPGEKLFF
TGCAGCGTCCAACCGCCGGGTGAAAAACTGTTTTTT
>TRBV7-2|TRBD2|-|TRBJ2-1
CASSLIISGRYNEQFF
TGTGCCAGCAGCTTAATTATTAGCGGGCGCTACAATGAGCAGTTCTTC
>TRBV2|-|-|TRBJ2-7
CASSDFDYYEQYF
TGTGCCAGCAGTGATTTCGACTACTACGAGCAGTACTTC
>TRBV5-6|-|once|TRBJ2-3
CASSLPGEGGGFTDTQYF
TGTGCCAGCAGCTTGCCGGGAGAGGGCGGTGGATTTACAGATACGCAGTATTTT
>TRBV4-2|-|-|TRBJ2-7
CASSELGSSYEQYF
TGTGCCAGCAGCGAACTAGGGAGCTCCTACGAGCAGTACTTC
>TRBV5-6|-|once|TRBJ2-7
CASSPGQPAYEQYF
TGTGCCAGCAGCCCAGGACAGCCAGCCTACGAGCAGTACTTC
>TRBV7-2|TRBD2|-|TRBJ2-3
CASSLVAGVADTQYF
TGTGCCAGCAGCTTAGTGGCGGGGGTGGCAGATACGCAGTATTTT
>TRBV5-6|-|once|TRBJ2-7
CASSRDTYEQYF
TGTGCCAGCAGCCGAGACACGTACGAGCAGTACTTC
>TRBV5-1|-|-|TRBJ2-1
CASSSDTASYNEQFF
TGCGCCAGCAGCTCTGACACGGCCTCCTACAATGAGCAGTTCTTC
>TRBV2|-|-|TRBJ1-2
CASTPTGTRNYGYTF
TGTGCCAGCACTCCTACAGGGACCCGTAACTATGGCTACACCTTC
>TRBV5-4|TRBD2|-|TRBJ2-3
CASSTPGGQRGTDTQYF
TGTGCCAGCAGTACCCCGGGGGGGCAGCGGGGCACAGATACGCAGTATTTT
>TRBV5-4|-|-|TRBJ1-2
CASSLEVLLGGYTF
TGTGCCAGCAGCTTGGAGGTGCTGTTGGGCGGCTACACCTTC
>TRBV19|-|-|TRBJ1-5
CASSIGREPSQPQHF
TGTGCCAGTAGTATTGGCCGGGAGCCTAGTCAGCCCCAGCATTTT